A single sample is the source of the 9 T cell receptor beta chains below, sequenced in a study of cytomegalovirus exposure and HLA in healthy donors (dated by TCRdb to 2015 to 2018). Receptors were amplified or captured by the immunoSEQ multiplex PCR assay. For the multiplex PCR, a mixture combining 60 forward primers for TCR Vbeta segments and 13 reverse primers for TCR Jbeta segments was used. In its TCRdb copy, this immuneACCESS table keeps in-frame sequences only and misses some clones. Where compared with another copy, unresolved V genes explain less than half of these, and the others have no known cause. Present in this sample are roughly 220,000 clones, around 75% of which were seen just once. 1.5% to 2% of the sample is held by the ten biggest clonotypes. Material for sequencing was PBMCs. These TCRs come from a woman between 25 and 40 years old in good health and CMV-seronegative.

This rearrangement joins TRBV7-9 to TRBJ2-7; TRBD2 matches at 11 bases. This CDR3 comprises 14 residues. The germline V gene encodes CDR1 SEHNR and CDR2 FQNEAQ (reference sequence). V trimming: 2 bases; J trimming: 3 bases; junction bases outside the gene matches: 0. The CDR3 coding sequence is TGTGCCAGCAGCTTACTAGCGGGAGGCTACGAGCAGTACTTC. It encodes CASSLLAGGYEQYF. The full variable domain, rest sourced from reference TRBV7-9 and TRBJ2-7, is DTGVSQNPRHKITKRGQNVTFRCDPISEHNRLYWYRQTLGQGPEFLTYFQNEAQLEKSRLLSDRFSAERPKGSFSTLEIQRTEQGDSAMYLCASSLLAGGYEQYFGPGTRLTVT.

The rearrangement links TRBV12-1 to TRBJ2-7; the table's D call TRBD2 went unverified against the DNA. TRBV12-1 is a listed pseudogene. The CDR3 has 15 residues. The CDR3 sequence is CASSWEVIATDEQYF. The DNA for the CDR3 is TGTGCCAGCAGCTGGGAGGTCATAGCGACCGACGAGCAGTACTTC.

This clone was seen a few times. J is TRBJ2-5 and V is TRBV6-1, with 9 bases identical to TRBD2. The CDR3 sequence is 14 residues long. Unmatched junction bases numbered 4, after V lost 6 bases and J lost 2 bases. Per germline, CDR1 MNHNS and CDR2 SASEGT. CDR3: CASSYSGSQETQYF. As DNA, the CDR3 is TGTGCCAGCAGCTATAGCGGGAGTCAAGAGACCCAGTACTTC.

The J gene is TRBJ1-6, the V gene TRBV19; no clear D gene. This CDR3 comprises 15 residues. Trimming took 5 bases from V and 5 from J, leaving 13 bases between them. Per germline, CDR1 LNHDA and CDR2 SQIVND (reference sequence). CDR3 bases: TGTGCCAGTAGTCCCCTAGCCCAGGATAATTCACCCCTCCACTTT. Amino acid sequence: CASSPLAQDNSPLHF.

The count of this clone is one. The chain links TRBV6-5 to TRBJ2-7, with TRBD1 matching 9 bases. Germline lookup yields CDR1 MNHEY and CDR2 SVGAGI. This CDR3 is 13 amino acids long. V shed 5 bases, J shed 3 bases, and the junction held 2 bases outside the gene matches. The CDR3 region is CASSKGQGYEQYF. The CDR3 nucleotides read TGTGCCAGCAGTAAGGGACAGGGCTACGAGCAGTACTTC.

V gene TRBV7-8 combines with J gene TRBJ2-7, with a possible D match to TRBD2 (5 bases). Germline CDR1 and CDR2: SGHVS and FQNEAQ. The CDR3 extends over 15 amino acids. Deletions cut 5 bases from V and 0 bases from J, with 14 bases between. In DNA form, the CDR3 reads TGTGCCAGCAGCACGGCGGGTGGGCTCTCCTACGAGCAGTACTTC. Protein product: CASSTAGGLSYEQYF.

This chain links TRBV10-1 with TRBJ1-5, with 7 bases matching TRBD1. CDR3 size: 13 residues. Trimming cost V 9 bases and J 2 bases; bases outside gene matches: 4. Germline CDR1 and CDR2: WNHNN and SYGVQD (reference sequence). The CDR3 region has the DNA TGCGCCAGGACAGGGCTGCGCAATCAGCCCCAGCATTTT. Translating it yields CARTGLRNQPQHF.

The chain has TRBV7-2 and TRBJ2-2, with D maybe TRBD1 (6 bases). The germline V gene has CDR1 SGHTA and CDR2 FQGNSA. V was clipped by 7 bases and J by 1 base, with 10 bases between them. There are 14 residues in the CDR3. CDR3 protein: CASTSGQNTGELFF. The CDR3 region has the DNA TGTGCCAGCACCTCGGGACAGAACACCGGGGAGCTGTTTTTT. The whole variable domain, filled in from reference TRBV7-2 and TRBJ2-2, reads GAGVSQSPSNKVTEKGKDVELRCDPISGHTALYWYRQSLGQGLEFLIYFQGNSAPDKSGLPSDRFSAERTGGSVSTLTIQRTQQEDSAVYLCASTSGQNTGELFFGEGSRLTVL.

There are a few counts of this clone. The genes are TRBV11-2 and TRBJ2-1; possible D gene TRBD1, 6 bases. Germline V CDR1 and CDR2: SGHAT, FQNNGV. The CDR3 has 15 residues. V lost 1 base and J 4 bases, leaving 11 bases between the germline ends. CDR3 in amino acids: CASSLAAGEYNEQFF. The DNA of the CDR3 is TGTGCCAGCAGCTTAGCGGCAGGGGAGTACAATGAGCAGTTCTTC. The complete variable domain, with remaining parts taken from reference TRBV11-2 and TRBJ2-1, reads EAGVAQSPRYKIIEKRQSVAFWCNPISGHATLYWYQQILGQGPKLLIQFQNNGVVDDSQLPKDRFSAERLKGVDSTLKIQPAKLEDSAVYLCASSLAAGEYNEQFFGPGTRLTVL.